Here is one TCR beta chain with its context. The sample is drawn from a study of OX40 agonist ivuxolimab in advanced cancers. Libraries were prepared by immunoSEQ multiplex PCR; TCRdb keeps only in-frame clonotypes and omits some of them. This table holds tens of thousands of clones, about 86% found once. The V end lost 6 bases, the J end lost 4 bases, and 10 bases lay between the germline ends. The germline V gene has CDR1 SQVTM and CDR2 ANQGSEA. The CDR3 is 12 residues long. This clonotype was obtained from an adult with an advanced solid tumor such as melanoma, head and neck, liver or kidney cancer. V gene TRBV29-1 combines with J gene TRBJ2-1, with a tentative D call TRBD2 (5 bases). The sequenced sample was CD4+ or CD8+ T cells sorted from blood, obtained in a trial of the OX40 agonist ivuxolimab. CDR3 coding DNA: TGCAGCGTCGAGCGGAGGTACAATGAGCAGTTCTTC. Encoded protein: CSVERRYNEQFF.